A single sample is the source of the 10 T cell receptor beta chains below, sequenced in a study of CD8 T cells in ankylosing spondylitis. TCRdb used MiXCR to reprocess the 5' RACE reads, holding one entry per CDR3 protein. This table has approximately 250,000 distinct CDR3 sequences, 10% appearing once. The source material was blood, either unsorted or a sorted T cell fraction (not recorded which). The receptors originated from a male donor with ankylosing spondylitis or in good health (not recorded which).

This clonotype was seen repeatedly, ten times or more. The CDR3 coding sequence is TGTGCCAGCAGTGGACAGAGATACGAGCAGTACTTC. This codes for CASSGQRYEQYF. V is TRBV12-3 or TRBV12-4 and J is TRBJ2-7; possible D gene TRBD1, 6 bases. V was clipped by 5 bases and J by 4 bases, with 9 bases between them. This CDR3 is built from 12 residues.

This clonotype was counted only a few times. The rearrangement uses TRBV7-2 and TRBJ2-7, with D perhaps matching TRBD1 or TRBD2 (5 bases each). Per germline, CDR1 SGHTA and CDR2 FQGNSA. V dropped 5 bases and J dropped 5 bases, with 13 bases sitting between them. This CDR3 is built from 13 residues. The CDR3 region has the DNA TGTGCCAGCAGCCCGGGGCGGTGGCACGAGCAGTACTTC. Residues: CASSPGRWHEQYF.

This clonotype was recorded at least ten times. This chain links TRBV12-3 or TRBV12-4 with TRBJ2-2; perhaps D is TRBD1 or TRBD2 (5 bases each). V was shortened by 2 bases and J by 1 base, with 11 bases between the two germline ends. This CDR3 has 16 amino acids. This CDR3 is CASSLSGGWNTGELFF. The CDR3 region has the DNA TGTGCCAGCAGTTTAAGTGGGGGTTGGAACACCGGGGAGCTGTTTTTT.

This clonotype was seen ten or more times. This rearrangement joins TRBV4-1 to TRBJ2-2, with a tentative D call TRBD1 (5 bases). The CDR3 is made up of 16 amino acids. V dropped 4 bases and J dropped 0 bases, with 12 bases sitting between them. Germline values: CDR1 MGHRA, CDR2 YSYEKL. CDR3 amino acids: CASSRQTDTNTGELFF. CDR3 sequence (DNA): TGCGCCAGCAGCCGCCAGACAGACACGAACACCGGGGAGCTGTTTTTT.

For the CDR3, the DNA is TGTGCCAGCAGATTTGGGACGGGGAGAGACACTGAAGCTTTCTTT. Translation: CASRFGTGRDTEAFF. The V call is TRBV7-9, the J call TRBJ1-1; possibly TRBD1 for D (5 bases). The CDR3 runs to 15 residues. V gave up 6 bases and J gave up 3 bases, with 17 bases separating them. CDR1 and CDR2 from the germline V gene are SEHNR and FQNEAQ (reference sequence). Full variable domain (missing parts from reference TRBV7-9 and TRBJ1-1): DTGVSQNPRHKITKRGQNVTFRCDPISEHNRLYWYRQTLGQGPEFLTYFQNEAQLEKSRLLSDRFSAERPKGSFSTLEIQRTEQGDSAMYLCASRFGTGRDTEAFFGQGTRLTVV.

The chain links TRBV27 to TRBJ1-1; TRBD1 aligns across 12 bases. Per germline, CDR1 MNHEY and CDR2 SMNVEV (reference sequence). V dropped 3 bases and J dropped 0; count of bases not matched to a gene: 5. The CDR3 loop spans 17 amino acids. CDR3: CASSLGQGALMNTEAFF. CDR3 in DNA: TGTGCCAGCAGTTTGGGACAGGGGGCCCTGATGAACACTGAAGCTTTCTTT.

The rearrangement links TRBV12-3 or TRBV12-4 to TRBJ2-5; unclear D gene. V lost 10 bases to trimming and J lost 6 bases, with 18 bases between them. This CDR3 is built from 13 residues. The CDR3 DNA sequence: TGTGCCACCAATGAGGAAGGTCAGAAGACCCAGTACTTC. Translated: CATNEEGQKTQYF.

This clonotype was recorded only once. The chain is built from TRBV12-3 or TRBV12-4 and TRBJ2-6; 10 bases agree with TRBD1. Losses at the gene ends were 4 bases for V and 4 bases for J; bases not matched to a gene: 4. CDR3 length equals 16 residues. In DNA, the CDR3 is TGTGCCAGCAGTTCCGGGACAGGGGACGGGGCCAACGTCCTGACTTTC. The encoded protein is CASSSGTGDGANVLTF.

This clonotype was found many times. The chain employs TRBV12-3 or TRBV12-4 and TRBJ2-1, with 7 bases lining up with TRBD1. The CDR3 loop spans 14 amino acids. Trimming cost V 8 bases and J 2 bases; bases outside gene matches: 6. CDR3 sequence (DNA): TGTGCCAGCCTGGCACAGGGGCCCTACAATGAGCAGTTCTTC. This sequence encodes CASLAQGPYNEQFF.

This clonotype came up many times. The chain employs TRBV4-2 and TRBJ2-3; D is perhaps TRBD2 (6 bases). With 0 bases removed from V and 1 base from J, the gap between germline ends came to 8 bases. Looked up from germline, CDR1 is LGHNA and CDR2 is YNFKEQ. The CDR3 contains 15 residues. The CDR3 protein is CASSQEPSGTDTQYF. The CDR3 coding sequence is TGTGCCAGCAGCCAAGAACCTAGCGGCACAGATACGCAGTATTTT.